Below are 13 T cell receptor beta chains sequenced from a single sample in a study of blood T cell repertoires in COVID-19. TCRdb keeps only in-frame clones here, not all; method: immunoSEQ multiplex PCR. The sample holds around 290,000 clones, roughly 87% seen once. The sample was PBMCs or T cells enriched from blood (not recorded which). All receptors derive from a young woman who had recovered from COVID-19.

The J gene is TRBJ2-7, the V gene TRBV7-2, with 8 bases identical to TRBD2. The junction had 7 bases not matched to a gene; V was cut back by 2 bases and J by 4 bases. The CDR3 extends over 15 amino acids. Germline V gene sequence: CDR1 SGHTA, CDR2 FQGNSA. CDR3: CASSLYKRETYEQYF. The CDR3 DNA follows: TGTGCCAGCAGCTTATACAAGCGGGAGACATACGAGCAGTACTTC.

This clone was seen a single time. The chain has TRBV13 and TRBJ2-4; 7 nucleotides match TRBD1. The germline CDR1 and CDR2 sequences are PRHDT and FYEKMQ (reference sequence). J was trimmed by 1 base and V by 6 bases; bases with no gene match: 6. The CDR3 spans 15 residues. CDR3 region: CASRKTGEAKNIQYF. As DNA, the CDR3 is TGTGCCAGCAGAAAAACAGGGGAGGCCAAAAACATTCAGTACTTC.

J is TRBJ1-6 and V is TRBV4-1; D is uncertain. From germline, CDR1 is MGHRA and CDR2 YSYEKL. Trimming took 3 bases from V and 0 from J, leaving 15 bases between them. The CDR3 length is 18 residues. The CDR3: CASSQQLRSVSYNSPLHF. The CDR3 DNA follows: TGCGCCAGCAGCCAGCAACTGAGGTCCGTCTCCTATAATTCACCCCTCCACTTT.

V is TRBV6-5 and J is TRBJ2-7; 7 nucleotides line up with TRBD2. From germline, CDR1 is MNHEY and CDR2 SVGAGI. V shed 8 bases and J 2 bases; nucleotides not matched to a gene: 9. The CDR3 has 14 amino acids. The CDR3 here is CASSRREVAYEQYF. The CDR3 DNA reads as TGTGCCAGCTCTCGCCGGGAGGTTGCCTACGAGCAGTACTTC.

The chain combines TRBV24-1 with TRBJ2-1; 7 bases line up with TRBD2. The V gene's germline CDR1 is KGHDR and CDR2 SFDVKD. Germline trimming cut 5 bases from V and 5 bases from J; bases unmatched to any gene: 5. The length of the CDR3 is 14 residues. The CDR3 nucleotides are TGTGCCACCAGTGTGGGCGGGAGCAACAATGAGCAGTTCTTC. Translation: CATSVGGSNNEQFF.

The CDR3 DNA sequence: TGTGCCAGCAGTTATAGAGACACAGATACGCAGTATTTT. This encodes CASSYRDTDTQYF. The chain joins TRBV6-5 to TRBJ2-3; no definite D call. CDR3 length equals 13 residues. V lost 3 bases and J lost 2, with 6 bases in between. The germline CDR1 and CDR2 sequences are MNHEY and SVGAGI.

The chain combines TRBV7-3 with TRBJ1-2, with a tentative D call TRBD1 (5 bases). Deletions cut 5 bases from V and 4 bases from J, with 14 bases between. This CDR3 has 14 amino acids. CDR1 is SGHTA, CDR2 FQGTGA, per germline. CDR3 nucleotide sequence: TGTGCCAGCAGCCCTACCGGGGGGTCCTATGGCTACACCTTC. Residues: CASSPTGGSYGYTF.

The chain carries TRBV28 and TRBJ2-1; 13 bases are shared with TRBD2. The CDR3 contains 18 residues. Germline CDR1 is MDHEN and CDR2 is SYDVKM. The trim removed 6 bases at V and 4 bases at J, leaving 12 bases unmatched. The CDR3 region is CASSPLAGGPLAYNEQFF. CDR3 in DNA: TGTGCCAGCAGCCCACTAGCGGGAGGGCCTTTGGCTTACAATGAGCAGTTCTTC.

This clone was detected only once. The V and J genes are TRBV10-3 and TRBJ1-3, with TRBD1 identical over 8 bases. The CDR3 is 15 amino acids. V shed 6 bases, J shed 3 bases, and the junction held 7 bases outside the gene matches. CDR1 and CDR2 from the germline V gene are ENHRY and SYGVKD. The CDR3 nucleotides are TGTGCCATCAGGCTGACAGGGGATGGTGGAAACACCATATATTTT. It encodes CAIRLTGDGGNTIYF.

This chain joins TRBV2 and TRBJ1-3, with 9 nucleotides matching TRBD1. The CDR3 totals 20 residues. V trimming: 6 bases; J trimming: 1 base; junction bases outside the gene matches: 19. CDR1 SNHLY and CDR2 FYNNEI come from the germline V gene. DNA of the CDR3: TGTGCCAGCAGCCCGAGTTTGGGGACAGGGTCCGGCTGGTCTGGAAACACCATATATTTT. Protein product: CASSPSLGTGSGWSGNTIYF.

This chain links TRBV7-9 with TRBJ2-3; possibly TRBD1 for D (6 bases). Germline CDR1 and CDR2: SEHNR and FQNEAQ (reference sequence). Trimming shortened V by 5 bases and J by 0 bases, and 12 bases separated the two germline ends. This CDR3 has 15 amino acids. The chain's CDR3 is CASSPRGFSTDTQYF. As DNA, the CDR3 is TGTGCCAGCAGCCCCAGGGGATTTAGCACAGATACGCAGTATTTT.

The chain recombines TRBV5-1 with TRBJ1-1; 7 positions agree with TRBD1. With V trimmed by 3 bases and J by 4 bases, 9 bases remained unmatched. This CDR3 is built from 15 residues. In germline, CDR1 is SGHRS, CDR2 YFSETQ. The CDR3 region has the DNA TGCGCCAGCAGCTCCCAAGGGGGCGCGGGCACTGAAGCTTTCTTT. This encodes CASSSQGGAGTEAFF.

In its sample, this clone was seen a few times. The chain recombines TRBV6-2 or TRBV6-3 with TRBJ1-4; 8 nucleotides agree with TRBD1. The V gene's germline CDR1 is MNHEY and CDR2 SVGEGT. After removal of 2 bases from V and 1 base from J, the junction contained 6 bases not matched to a gene. The CDR3 sequence is 17 residues long. CDR3 protein: CASSYGTGPGTNEKLFF. The DNA for the CDR3 is TGTGCCAGCAGTTACGGGACAGGACCGGGAACTAATGAAAAACTGTTTTTT.